This T cell receptor beta chain was obtained from a study of blood T cell repertoires in COVID-19. CDR1 is MNHEY, CDR2 SVGAGI, per germline. This CDR3 is 12 amino acids long. Trimming took 0 bases from V and 8 from J, leaving 7 bases between them. TCRdb's table, derived via immunoSEQ multiplex PCR, lists solely in-frame clones and lacks some. There are 200,000 to 250,000 clones in the sample; approximately 85% occur only once, and approximately 8% lies in the top ten. Sequencing used peripheral blood. This sequence was found in a woman between 45 and 60 years old with active or convalescent COVID-19. V gene TRBV6-5 combines with J gene TRBJ1-2; unclear D gene. The CDR3 DNA reads as TGTGCCAGCAGTTACTCGAGGGTGGGCTACACCTTC. Amino acid sequence: CASSYSRVGYTF.